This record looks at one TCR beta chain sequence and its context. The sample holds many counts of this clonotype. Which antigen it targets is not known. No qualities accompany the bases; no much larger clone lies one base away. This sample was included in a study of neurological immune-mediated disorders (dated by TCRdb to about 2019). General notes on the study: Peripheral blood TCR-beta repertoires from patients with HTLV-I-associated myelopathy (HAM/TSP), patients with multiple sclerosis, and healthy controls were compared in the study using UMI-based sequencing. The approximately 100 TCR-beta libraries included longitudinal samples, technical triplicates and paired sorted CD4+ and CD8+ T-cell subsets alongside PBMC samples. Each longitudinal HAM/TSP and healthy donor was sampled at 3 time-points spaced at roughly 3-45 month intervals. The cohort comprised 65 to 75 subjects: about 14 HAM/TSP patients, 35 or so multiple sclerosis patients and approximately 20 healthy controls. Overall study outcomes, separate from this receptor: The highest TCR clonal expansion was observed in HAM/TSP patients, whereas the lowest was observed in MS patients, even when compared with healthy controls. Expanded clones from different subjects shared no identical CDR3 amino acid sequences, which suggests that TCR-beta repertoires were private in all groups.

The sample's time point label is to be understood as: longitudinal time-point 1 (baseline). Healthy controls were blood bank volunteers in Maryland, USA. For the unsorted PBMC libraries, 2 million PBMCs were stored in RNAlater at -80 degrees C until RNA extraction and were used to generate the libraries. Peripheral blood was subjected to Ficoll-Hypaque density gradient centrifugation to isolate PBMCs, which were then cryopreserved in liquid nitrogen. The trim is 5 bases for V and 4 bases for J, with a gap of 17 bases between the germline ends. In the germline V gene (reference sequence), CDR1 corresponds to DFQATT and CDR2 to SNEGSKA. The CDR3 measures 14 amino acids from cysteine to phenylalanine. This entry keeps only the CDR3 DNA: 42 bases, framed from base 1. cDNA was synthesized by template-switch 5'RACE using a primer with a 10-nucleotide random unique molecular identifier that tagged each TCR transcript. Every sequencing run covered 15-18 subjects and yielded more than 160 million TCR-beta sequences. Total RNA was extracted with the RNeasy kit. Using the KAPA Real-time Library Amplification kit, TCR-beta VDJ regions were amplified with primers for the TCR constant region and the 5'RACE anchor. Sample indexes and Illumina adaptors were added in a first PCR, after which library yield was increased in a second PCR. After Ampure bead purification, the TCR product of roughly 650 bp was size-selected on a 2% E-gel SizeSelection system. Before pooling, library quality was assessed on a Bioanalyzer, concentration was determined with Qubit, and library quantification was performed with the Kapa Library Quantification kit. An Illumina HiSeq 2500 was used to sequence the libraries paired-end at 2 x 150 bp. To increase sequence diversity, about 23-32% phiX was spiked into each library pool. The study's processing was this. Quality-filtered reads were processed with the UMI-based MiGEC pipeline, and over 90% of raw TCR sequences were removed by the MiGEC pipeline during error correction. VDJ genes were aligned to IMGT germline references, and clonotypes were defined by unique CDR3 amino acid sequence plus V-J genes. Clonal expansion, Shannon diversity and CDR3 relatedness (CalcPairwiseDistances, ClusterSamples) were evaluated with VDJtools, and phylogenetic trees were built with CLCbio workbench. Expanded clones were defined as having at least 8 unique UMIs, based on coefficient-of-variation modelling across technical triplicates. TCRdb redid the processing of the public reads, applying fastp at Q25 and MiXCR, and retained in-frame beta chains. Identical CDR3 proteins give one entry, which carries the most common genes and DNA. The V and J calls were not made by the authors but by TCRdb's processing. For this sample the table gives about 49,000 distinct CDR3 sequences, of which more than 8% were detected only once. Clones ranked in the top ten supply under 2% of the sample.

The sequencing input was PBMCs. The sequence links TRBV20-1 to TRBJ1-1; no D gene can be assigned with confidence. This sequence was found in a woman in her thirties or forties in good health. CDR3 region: CSAPVRGQVTEAFF. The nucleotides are TGCAGTGCTCCCGTACGCGGGCAGGTCACTGAAGCTTTCTTT.